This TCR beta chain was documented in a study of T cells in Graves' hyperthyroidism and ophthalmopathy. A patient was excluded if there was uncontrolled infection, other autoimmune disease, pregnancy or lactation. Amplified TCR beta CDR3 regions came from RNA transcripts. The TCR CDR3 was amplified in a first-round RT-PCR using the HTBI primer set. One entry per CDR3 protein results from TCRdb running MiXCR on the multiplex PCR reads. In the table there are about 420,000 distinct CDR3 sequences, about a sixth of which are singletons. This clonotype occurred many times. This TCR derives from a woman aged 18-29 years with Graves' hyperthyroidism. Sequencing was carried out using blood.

CDR3 sequence (DNA): TGTGCCAGCAGCCCCCGGGACGGAGGGGAAGAAAAACTGTTTTTT. It yields the protein CASSPRDGGEEKLFF. This chain joins TRBV9 and TRBJ1-4; a possible D gene is TRBD1 (5 bases). Per germline, CDR1 SGDLS and CDR2 YYNGEE. This CDR3 has 15 amino acids. V was shortened by 4 bases and J by 8 bases, with 18 bases between the two germline ends.